What follows are 13 T cell receptor beta chains derived from one specimen sequenced in a study of post-analysis software for immune sequencing data. The study, taken as a whole, reports: With TRBV5-6, TRBV5-1 and TRBV20-1 included, 5 or 6 TRBV segments were more frequent in patients than in controls.

Built from TCR beta cDNA, the libraries had unique molecular identifiers in them. TCRdb fed the PCR reads into MiXCR, producing one record per CDR3 protein. The sample lists about 540,000 distinct CDR3 sequences; 30% to 40% were seen once. The antigens these receptors bind are not known. Source material: blood. The receptors shown here come from a girl aged 2-17 years with multiple sclerosis.

This clonotype has just a few counts. The rearrangement links TRBV10-3 to TRBJ1-3; D is perhaps TRBD1 (5 bases). Trimming cost V 10 bases and J 3 bases, with 22 bases left between them. Germline CDR1 and CDR2: ENHRY and SYGVKD. There are 16 residues in the CDR3. This chain's CDR3 is CATDDPDMVNGNTIYF. The CDR3 DNA reads as TGTGCCACCGACGATCCGGACATGGTTAATGGAAACACCATATATTTT.

This clonotype occurred a few times. The rearrangement uses TRBV6-1 and TRBJ2-4; D is perhaps TRBD2 (6 bases). V shed 4 bases and J shed 5 bases, with 12 bases lying between them. The CDR3 has 14 amino acids. Germline CDR1 and CDR2: MNHNS and SASEGT. The CDR3 loop is CASSVPDYQNIQYF. The CDR3 DNA reads as TGTGCCAGCAGTGTACCGGACTACCAAAACATTCAGTACTTC.

This sequence joins TRBV10-3 and TRBJ2-5, with TRBD1 matching 7 bases. J was trimmed by 4 bases and V by 5 bases; bases with no gene match: 10. CDR3 size: 15 residues. The germline V gene encodes CDR1 ENHRY and CDR2 SYGVKD. The CDR3 here is CAISKTGNEGETQYF. As DNA, the CDR3 is TGTGCCATCAGTAAGACAGGGAATGAGGGAGAGACCCAGTACTTC.

The CDR3 nucleotides are TGCAGTGCTAGAGTTCAGTCCTACAATGAGCAGTTCTTC. Amino acids: CSARVQSYNEQFF. This sequence joins TRBV20-1 and TRBJ2-1; D remains ambiguous. Deletions cut 1 base from V and 1 base from J, with 5 bases between. The CDR3 covers 13 residues. Germline values: CDR1 DFQATT, CDR2 SNEGSKA (reference sequence).

This clonotype was seen only a few times. The chain employs TRBV7-3 and TRBJ2-1; D gene unclear. This CDR3 spans 13 amino acids. CDR1 is SGHTA and CDR2 is FQGTGA in the germline V gene. Deletions cut 0 bases from V and 13 bases from J, with 13 bases between. The CDR3 sequence is CASSLTYNDGQFF. The CDR3 nucleotides are TGTGCCAGCAGCTTAACATACAATGACGGTCAGTTCTTC.

J is TRBJ1-1 and V is TRBV18; 10 bases align to TRBD1. Germline assignment: CDR1 KGHSH and CDR2 LQKENI. This CDR3 is 16 amino acids long. V was pared by 3 bases and J by 0 bases, with 4 bases of the junction left unmatched. The CDR3 sequence: CASSPETGGMNTEAFF. The CDR3 nucleotides are TGTGCCAGCTCACCCGAGACAGGGGGCATGAACACTGAAGCTTTCTTT.

There are a few counts of this clonotype. CDR3: CASSIAVSYEQYF. For the CDR3, the DNA is TGTGCCAGTAGTATAGCGGTCTCCTACGAGCAGTACTTC. The chain is built from TRBV19 and TRBJ2-7; no definite D call. The V end was cut by 1 base, the J end by 0 bases, with 4 bases between. The germline V gene encodes CDR1 LNHDA and CDR2 SQIVND (reference sequence). This CDR3 is 13 amino acids long.

This clonotype was counted a few times. The chain couples TRBV19 to TRBJ2-5, with unresolved D. Trimming left V 3 bases short and J 5 bases short, with 7 bases between. This CDR3 is built from 12 residues. Germline CDR1 and CDR2: LNHDA and SQIVND (reference sequence). The CDR3 sequence: CASSMTKETQYF. The CDR3 DNA reads as TGTGCCAGTAGTATGACGAAGGAGACCCAGTACTTC.

This clonotype has only a few counts. This sequence joins TRBV18 and TRBJ1-2, with D uncertain. CDR3 size: 16 residues. Germline V gene sequence: CDR1 KGHSH, CDR2 LQKENI. Trimming stripped 4 bases from V and 2 bases from J, with 17 bases between. CDR3 region: CASSRDPPAFNYGYTF. DNA for the CDR3: TGTGCCAGCTCACGCGATCCCCCTGCCTTCAACTATGGCTACACCTTC.

The rearrangement links TRBV20-1 to TRBJ1-6; 8 bases fit TRBD1. Per germline, CDR1 DFQATT and CDR2 SNEGSKA (reference sequence). After removal of 6 bases from V and 7 bases from J, the junction contained 5 bases not matched to a gene. This CDR3 region has 13 residues. The CDR3 is CSAGQGLNSPLHF. The CDR3 coding sequence is TGCAGTGCAGGACAGGGACTAAATTCACCCCTCCACTTT.

About this clonotype itself: A junction boundary mismatches the germline segment, possibly from a read error. CDR3 protein: CACSFSWGPSYEQYF. In DNA form, the CDR3 reads TGCGCCTGCAGCTTTTCTTGGGGGCCGTCCTACGAGCAGTACTTC. The chain joins TRBV5-1 to TRBJ2-7, with D possibly being TRBD1 (6 bases). The CDR3 has 15 residues. Germline assignment: CDR1 SGHRS and CDR2 YFSETQ.

The rearrangement uses TRBV20-1 and TRBJ2-1; D might be TRBD1 (6 bases). The CDR3 extends over 15 amino acids. Germline V gene sequence: CDR1 DFQATT, CDR2 SNEGSKA (reference sequence). The germline V and J ends were trimmed by 3 bases and 9 bases, with 21 bases remaining between them. The CDR3 DNA reads as TGCAGTGCTAGCGGGGCCGACAGGAGAAGGGGTGAGCAGTTCTTC. This codes for CSASGADRRRGEQFF.

As to this clonotype: The junction and the germline gene differ at one end; a read error may be behind it. The chain uses TRBV7-9 and TRBJ2-1; 11 nucleotides match TRBD2. The germline V gene encodes CDR1 SEHNR and CDR2 FQNEAQ (reference sequence). This CDR3 is 17 amino acids long. CDR3 protein: CTSSPISGGGSYNEQFF. The CDR3 bases are TGTACCAGCAGCCCGATTAGCGGGGGGGGGAGCTACAATGAGCAGTTCTTC.